The T cell receptor beta chain described here comes from a study of blood T cell repertoires in COVID-19. Study-wide context: Researchers got acute and convalescent COVID-19 samples from the United States, Italy and Spain. PBMCs, B-cell-depleted T cells, or T cells provided the cDNA or gDNA that made up the material.

Germline CDR1 reads DFQATT; CDR2 reads SNEGSKA (reference sequence). The CDR3 sequence is 13 residues long. Trimming pared 3 bases from V and 0 bases from J, leaving 8 bases between. Under the authors' procedure: Reference gene primer amplification gave estimated nucleated cell counts. Clones were read by immunoSEQ multiplex PCR, and TCRdb kept only the in-frame ones, dropping some. That table supplies the V and J calls and clone size; D and trimming were determined from the DNA. The data show about 360,000 clones, over 65% seen once. Sequencing input: peripheral blood. V gene TRBV20-1 combines with J gene TRBJ1-2, with D maybe TRBD1 (5 bases). The TCR comes from a human donor with acute or convalescent COVID-19. The donor label of this sample is uncertain. As DNA, the CDR3 is TGCAGTGCTAGTCGACAGACTAACTATGGCTACACCTTC. This encodes CSASRQTNYGYTF.